The present TCR beta chain was sequenced within a study of blood T cell repertoires in COVID-19. Overall study: There were acute and convalescent COVID-19 samples, and they came from the United States, Italy and Spain. In each case, the material was cDNA or gDNA derived from T cells, B-cell-depleted T cells, or PBMCs.

Data came from immunoSEQ multiplex PCR; TCRdb stores just in-frame clones and leaves some out. The sample shows 200,000 to 250,000 clones, more than 65% of them seen only once. The sample holds one count of this clone. CDR1 and CDR2 from the germline V gene are ENHRY and SYGVKD. The CDR3 runs to 14 residues. Trimming took off 8 bases at V and 0 bases at J, with 12 bases between the two ends. The chain uses TRBV10-3 and TRBJ2-3, with D tentatively TRBD2 (6 bases). Sequenced input: peripheral blood. This sequence was found in a man aged 50 or older with active or convalescent COVID-19. The CDR3 is CAISSGASTDTQYF. CDR3 DNA sequence: TGTGCCATCTCCTCGGGAGCTAGCACAGATACGCAGTATTTT.